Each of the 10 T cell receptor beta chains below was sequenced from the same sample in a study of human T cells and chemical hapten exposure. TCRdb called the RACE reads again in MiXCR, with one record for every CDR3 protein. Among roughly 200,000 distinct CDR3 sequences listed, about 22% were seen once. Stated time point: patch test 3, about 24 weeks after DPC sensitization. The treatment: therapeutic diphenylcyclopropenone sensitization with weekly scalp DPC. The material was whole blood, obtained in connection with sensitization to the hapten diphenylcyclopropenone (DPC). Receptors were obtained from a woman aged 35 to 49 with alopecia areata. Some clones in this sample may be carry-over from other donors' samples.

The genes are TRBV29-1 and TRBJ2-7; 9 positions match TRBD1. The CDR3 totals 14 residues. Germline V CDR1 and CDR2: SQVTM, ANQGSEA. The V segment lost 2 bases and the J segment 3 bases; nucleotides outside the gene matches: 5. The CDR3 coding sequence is TGCAGCGTTGAAACGGCGGGACAGGGCTACGAGCAGTACTTC. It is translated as CSVETAGQGYEQYF.

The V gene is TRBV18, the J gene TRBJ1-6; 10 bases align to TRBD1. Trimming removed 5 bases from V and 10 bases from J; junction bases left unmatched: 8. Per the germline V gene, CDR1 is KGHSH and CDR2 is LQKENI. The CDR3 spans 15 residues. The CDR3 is CASSKDRGSESPLHF. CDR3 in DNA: TGTGCCAGCTCAAAGGACAGGGGGAGTGAGTCACCCCTCCACTTT.

The CDR3 loop reads CASSESLGVGEPQHF. The CDR3 DNA sequence: TGTGCCAGCAGTGAGTCGCTGGGTGTTGGGGAGCCCCAGCATTTT. The chain combines TRBV25-1 with TRBJ1-5; D is unclear. CDR3 length: 15 residues. Trimming pared 3 bases from V and 8 bases from J, leaving 17 bases between. Germline loops: CDR1 MGHDK, CDR2 SYGVNS. Full variable domain (rest looked up from reference TRBV25-1 and TRBJ1-5): EADIYQTPRYLVIGTGKKITLECSQTMGHDKMYWYQQDPGMELHLIHYSYGVNSTEKGDLSSESTVSRIRTEHFPLTLESARPSHTSQYLCASSESLGVGEPQHFGDGTRLSIL.

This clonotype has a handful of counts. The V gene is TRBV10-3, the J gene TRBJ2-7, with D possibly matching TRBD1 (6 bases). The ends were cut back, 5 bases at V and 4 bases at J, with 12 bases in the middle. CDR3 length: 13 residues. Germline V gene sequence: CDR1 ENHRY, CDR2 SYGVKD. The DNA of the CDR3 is TGTGCCATCAGTCCGGGACAAACGTACGAGCAGTACTTC. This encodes CAISPGQTYEQYF.

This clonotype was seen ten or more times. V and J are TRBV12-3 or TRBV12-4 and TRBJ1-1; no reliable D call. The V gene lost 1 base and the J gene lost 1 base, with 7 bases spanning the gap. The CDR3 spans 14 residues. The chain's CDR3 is CASSLGAGNTEAFF. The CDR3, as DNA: TGTGCCAGCAGTTTAGGGGCAGGGAACACTGAAGCTTTCTTT.

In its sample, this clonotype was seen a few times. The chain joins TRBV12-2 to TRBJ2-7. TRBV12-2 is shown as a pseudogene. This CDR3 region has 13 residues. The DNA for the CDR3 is TGTGCAAGTCGCTTAAGAAGTTTCCACGAGCAGTACTTC. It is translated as CASRLRSFHEQYF.

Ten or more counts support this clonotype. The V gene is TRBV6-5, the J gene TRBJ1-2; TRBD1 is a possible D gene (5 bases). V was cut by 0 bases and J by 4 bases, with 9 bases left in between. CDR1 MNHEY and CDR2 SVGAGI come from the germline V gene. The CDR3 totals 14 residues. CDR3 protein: CASSYSTGLYGYTF. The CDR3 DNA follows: TGTGCCAGCAGTTACTCTACAGGTCTCTATGGCTACACCTTC.

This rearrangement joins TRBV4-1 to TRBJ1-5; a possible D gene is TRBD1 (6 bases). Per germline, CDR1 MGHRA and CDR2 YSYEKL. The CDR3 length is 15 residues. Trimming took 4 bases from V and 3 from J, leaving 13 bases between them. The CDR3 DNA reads TGCGCCAGCAGCCCTCTGGGGGCAGTCAATCAGCCCCAGCATTTT. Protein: CASSPLGAVNQPQHF.

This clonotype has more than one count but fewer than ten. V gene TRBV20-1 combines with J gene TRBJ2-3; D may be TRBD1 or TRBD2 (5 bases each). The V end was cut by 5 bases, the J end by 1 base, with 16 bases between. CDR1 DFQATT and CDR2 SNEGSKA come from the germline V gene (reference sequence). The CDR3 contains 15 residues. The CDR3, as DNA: TGCAGTGCTTACCCTAGGGGTAGCGGCACAGATACGCAGTATTTT. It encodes CSAYPRGSGTDTQYF.

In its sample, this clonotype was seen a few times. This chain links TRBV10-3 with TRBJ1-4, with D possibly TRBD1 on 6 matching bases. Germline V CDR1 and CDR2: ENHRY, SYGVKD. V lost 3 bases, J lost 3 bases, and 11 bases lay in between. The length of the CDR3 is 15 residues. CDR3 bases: TGTGCCATCAGTGAATCGACAGGAGCTAATGAAAAACTGTTTTTT. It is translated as CAISESTGANEKLFF.